This T cell receptor beta chain originates from a study of Graves' ophthalmopathy and Graves' hyperthyroidism. Study background: The collection of peripheral blood took place at initial diagnosis, before any treatment.

Clinical symptoms, serum thyroxine, TRAb, thyroid ultrasound and orbital computed tomography formed the basis of diagnosis. Turning to this clonotype: Its matching antigen is unknown.

Investigators amplified TCR beta CDR3 regions from RNA transcripts. RT-PCR was first run with HTBI primers, then multiplex PCR in a second round. TCRdb reprocessed the multiplex PCR reads with MiXCR, giving one entry per CDR3 protein. Among almost 750,000 distinct CDR3 sequences, 40% were seen once, and the ten largest hold 44%. Study-level points and caveats: Distinction of ophthalmopathy from stable hyperthyroidism by a 13-signature model reached 85% to 90% sensitivity and roughly 78% specificity. In blood appeared most of the expanded thyroid clonotypes whose frequency exceeded 0.001.

This clonotype originated in an adult man with Graves' ophthalmopathy. Sequencing used peripheral blood.

CDR3 bases: TGTGCCAGCAGCGTAGGATGGGCGGGAGAGACCCAGTACTTC. This translates into CASSVGWAGETQYF. The rearrangement uses TRBV9 and TRBJ2-5; tentative D call: TRBD2 (5 bases). The CDR3 sequence is 14 residues long. Looked up from germline, CDR1 is SGDLS and CDR2 is YYNGEE. V was trimmed by 0 bases and J by 4 bases, leaving 10 bases between them.